Below are 5 T cell receptor beta chains sequenced from a single sample in a study of CD8 T cells in Susac syndrome. Reverse transcription of roughly 0.45 to 1 ug RNA used random hexamers. TCRdb called the immunoSEQ multiplex PCR reads again in MiXCR, with one record for every CDR3 protein. This repertoire shows some 130,000 distinct CDR3 sequences, 95% found once; its top ten account for over 0.15%. Sample: CD8+ T cells from PBMCs. The source of these receptors is a human donor with Susac syndrome.

V gene TRBV6-4 combines with J gene TRBJ2-1, with 8 nucleotides matching TRBD2. The ends lost 2 bases at V and 8 bases at J; junction bases unmatched: 8. Germline-derived CDR1 and CDR2 are MRHNA and SNTAGT. The CDR3 is 15 amino acids. CDR3 coding DNA: TGTGCCAGCAGTGACGGCGAGCGGGAGATTTATGAGCAGTTCTTC. It translates to CASSDGEREIYEQFF.

The chain joins TRBV20-1 to TRBJ2-7, with D perhaps matching TRBD1 (6 bases). The V and J ends lost 1 base and 4 bases respectively, with 11 bases between them. This CDR3 spans 13 amino acids. Germline V gene sequence: CDR1 DFQATT, CDR2 SNEGSKA (reference sequence). DNA for the CDR3: TGCAGTGCTAGAGCACTAGGACAGTACGAGCAGTACTTC. Its protein product is CSARALGQYEQYF.

The rearrangement links TRBV7-2 to TRBJ1-1, with D perhaps TRBD1 (6 bases). The CDR3 length is 13 residues. Germline CDR1 is SGHTA and CDR2 is FQGNSA. Trimming stripped 0 bases from V and 6 bases from J, with 8 bases between. The CDR3 nucleotides are TGTGCCAGCAGCTTAGCAGGGGGGCCTGAAGCTTTCTTT. This gives the protein CASSLAGGPEAFF. Combining the CDR3 with reference TRBV7-2 and TRBJ1-1 gives the whole variable domain GAGVSQSPSNKVTEKGKDVELRCDPISGHTALYWYRQSLGQGLEFLIYFQGNSAPDKSGLPSDRFSAERTGGSVSTLTIQRTQQEDSAVYLCASSLAGGPEAFFGQGTRLTVV.

This chain joins TRBV12-5 and TRBJ2-1; a possible D gene is TRBD1 (6 bases). V was shortened by 0 bases and J by 6 bases, with 12 bases between the two germline ends. CDR1 is LGHNT and CDR2 is FRNRAP in the germline V gene. The CDR3 totals 15 residues. The DNA of the CDR3 is TGTGCTAGTGGTTTGGTTCAGGGGTCAGGCAATGAGCAGTTCTTC. Translated: CASGLVQGSGNEQFF.

The chain recombines TRBV11-2 with TRBJ2-1; 8 positions agree with TRBD1. The ends lost 4 bases at V and 0 bases at J; junction bases unmatched: 2. The CDR3 sequence is 15 residues long. Per the germline V gene, CDR1 is SGHAT and CDR2 is FQNNGV. The CDR3 region is CASSSDRASYNEQFF. In nucleotides, the CDR3 is TGTGCCAGCAGCTCGGACAGGGCCTCCTACAATGAGCAGTTCTTC.